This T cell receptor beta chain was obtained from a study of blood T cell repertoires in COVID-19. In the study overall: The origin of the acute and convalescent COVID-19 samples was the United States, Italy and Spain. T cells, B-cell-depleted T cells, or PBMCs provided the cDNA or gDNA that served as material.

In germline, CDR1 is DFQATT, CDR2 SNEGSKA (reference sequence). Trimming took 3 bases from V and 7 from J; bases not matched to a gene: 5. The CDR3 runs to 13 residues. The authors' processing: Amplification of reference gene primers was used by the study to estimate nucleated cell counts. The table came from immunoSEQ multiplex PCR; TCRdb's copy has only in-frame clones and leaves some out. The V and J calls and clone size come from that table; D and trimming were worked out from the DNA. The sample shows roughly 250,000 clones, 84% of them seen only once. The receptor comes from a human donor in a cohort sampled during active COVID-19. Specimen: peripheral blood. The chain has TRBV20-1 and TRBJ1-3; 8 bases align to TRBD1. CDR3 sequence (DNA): TGCAGTGCTAGTGAAACAGGGGGTAACACCATATATTTT. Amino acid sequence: CSASETGGNTIYF.